This T cell receptor (beta chain) was found in a study of CD8+ T cells in alopecia areata. Study-wide results and caveats: Alopecia totalis/universalis scalp especially showed more expanded CD8+ clones than normal scalp. Scalp specimens additionally yield sequences from normal skin's resident alphabeta T cells.

This CDR3 spans 15 amino acids. The V end was cut by 3 bases, the J end by 0 bases, with 12 bases between. Germline V gene sequence: CDR1 MDHEN, CDR2 SYDVKM. In its sample, this clone was seen a few times. Its antigen is currently unknown. RNA extraction and reverse transcription yielded cDNA as sequencing template. Assay used: immunoSEQ multiplex PCR; TCRdb lists only in-frame clones, some missing. The profile shows approximately 99,000 clones, 50% to 70% of them singletons. The genes are TRBV28 and TRBJ2-7, with D perhaps being TRBD1 or TRBD2 (5 bases each). This TCR was sampled from a human donor with alopecia areata. Sequenced input: NKG2D-low CD8+ T cells sorted from blood. The CDR3 spells CASSFFRGASYEQYF. CDR3 DNA: TGTGCCAGCAGTTTTTTCCGGGGCGCCTCCTACGAGCAGTACTTC. Full variable domain (remainder filled in from reference TRBV28 and TRBJ2-7): DVKVTQSSRYLVKRTGEKVFLECVQDMDHENMFWYRQDPGLGLRLIYFSYDVKMKEKGDIPEGYSVSREKKERFSLILESASTNQTSMYLCASSFFRGASYEQYFGPGTRLTVT.